What follows are 15 T cell receptor beta chains derived from one specimen sequenced in a study of neurological immune-mediated disorders. Sample time point: longitudinal time-point 3. TCRdb redid the calling of the 5' RACE reads with MiXCR, one entry per CDR3 protein. Of approximately 80,000 distinct CDR3 sequences in the sample, under 4.5% were seen once. Sequenced: PBMCs. All receptors come from a woman in her sixties with multiple sclerosis.

This clonotype came up many times. The chain joins TRBV20-1 to TRBJ1-5; 7 bases line up with TRBD1. This CDR3 is 12 amino acids long. Trimming cost V 5 bases and J 6 bases; bases outside gene matches: 4. Germline lookup yields CDR1 DFQATT and CDR2 SNEGSKA (reference sequence). The CDR3 region is CSAQTGTQPQHF. CDR3 bases: TGCAGTGCTCAGACAGGGACTCAGCCCCAGCATTTT.

This clonotype was recorded at least ten times. V gene TRBV3-1 combines with J gene TRBJ1-3; 7 bases align to TRBD1. The CDR3 sequence is 17 residues long. Germline V gives CDR1 LGHDT, CDR2 YNNKEL (reference sequence). V shed 4 bases and J 0 bases; nucleotides not matched to a gene: 9. The CDR3 DNA is TGTGCCAGCAGCCTGGGGACAGCTAGAATCTCTGGAAACACCATATATTTT. It codes for CASSLGTARISGNTIYF.

This clonotype was seen repeatedly, ten times or more. V and J are TRBV7-8 and TRBJ2-7; no clear D. CDR3 size: 14 residues. V gave up 5 bases and J gave up 7 bases, with 18 bases separating them. Germline V lookup: CDR1 SGHVS, CDR2 FQNEAQ. For the CDR3, the DNA is TGTGCCAGCAGCCCCGGCGACCGTCCTCGTGAGCAGTACTTC. Its protein is CASSPGDRPREQYF. The whole variable domain, remainder taken from reference TRBV7-8 and TRBJ2-7, is GAGVSQSPRYKVAKRGQDVALRCDPISGHVSLFWYQQALGQGPEFLTYFQNEAQLDKSGLPSDRFFAERPEGSVSTLKIQRTQQEDSAVYLCASSPGDRPREQYFGPGTRLTVT.

This clonotype was observed at least ten times. The chain employs TRBV9 and TRBJ1-2; possible D gene TRBD1, 5 bases. The CDR3 covers 17 residues. Trimming cost V 0 bases and J 7 bases, with 22 bases left between them. Germline values: CDR1 SGDLS, CDR2 YYNGEE. The CDR3 is CASSVDGGFSRWSGYTF. Here the CDR3 DNA reads TGTGCCAGCAGCGTAGATGGGGGATTTTCGCGTTGGAGTGGCTACACCTTC.

At least ten counts were recorded for this clonotype. This chain joins TRBV20-1 and TRBJ2-6, with 16 bases lining up with TRBD2. V dropped 6 bases and J dropped 1; count of bases not matched to a gene: 12. The CDR3 is 20 residues long. Germline CDR1 and CDR2: DFQATT and SNEGSKA (reference sequence). The CDR3 nucleotides read TGCAGTGCCCCGGGACTAGCGGGGGGGCCAATTTCATCTGGGGCCAACGTCCTGACTTTC. Amino acid sequence: CSAPGLAGGPISSGANVLTF.

This clonotype was picked up many times. The CDR3 sequence is CASSVGGYQPQHF. As DNA, the CDR3 is TGTGCCAGCAGCGTGGGCGGGTATCAGCCCCAGCATTTT. This chain joins TRBV9 and TRBJ1-5; no clear D. The CDR3 has 13 amino acids. Per germline, CDR1 SGDLS and CDR2 YYNGEE. Trimming shortened V by 2 bases and J by 5 bases, and 8 bases separated the two germline ends.

There are many counts of this clonotype. The CDR3 loop is CASSELAGGLLNEQFF. In DNA form, the CDR3 reads TGTGCCAGCAGTGAACTAGCGGGGGGGCTGCTTAATGAGCAGTTCTTC. The rearrangement joins TRBV6-1 to TRBJ2-1; 12 bases match TRBD2. The CDR3 consists of 16 residues. Per germline, CDR1 MNHNS and CDR2 SASEGT. The J segment lost 7 bases and the V segment lost 2 bases, leaving 6 bases of the junction unmatched.

This clonotype was seen many times. The genes are TRBV20-1 and TRBJ2-1, with 11 bases matching TRBD2. Losses at the gene ends were 4 bases for V and 5 bases for J; bases not matched to a gene: 7. The germline CDR1 and CDR2 sequences are DFQATT and SNEGSKA (reference sequence). The CDR3 consists of 15 residues. CDR3 amino acids: CSATKLAGGDNEQFF. The CDR3 nucleotides are TGCAGTGCTACGAAGCTAGCGGGGGGTGACAATGAGCAGTTCTTC.

In this sample, this clonotype turned up many times. The chain employs TRBV5-6 and TRBJ1-5; the D is unclear. CDR1 and CDR2 from the germline V gene are SGHDT and YYEEEE. This CDR3 is 15 amino acids long. With 2 bases removed from V and 3 bases from J, the gap between germline ends came to 12 bases. CDR3 coding DNA: TGTGCCAGCAGCTTTTCGGGGATCTCCAATCAGCCCCAGCATTTT. This sequence encodes CASSFSGISNQPQHF.

This clonotype occurred many times. The rearrangement joins TRBV6-6 to TRBJ1-3; D is undetermined. CDR1 MNHNY and CDR2 SVGAGI come from the germline V gene (reference sequence). Trimming removed 6 bases at V and 4 bases at J, with 19 bases between. The CDR3 consists of 16 residues. The CDR3 spells CASSQLGSNVGNTIYF. Here the CDR3 DNA reads TGTGCCAGCAGCCAATTGGGCAGCAACGTCGGAAACACCATATATTTT.

This clonotype has ten or more counts. J is TRBJ2-2 and V is TRBV27; TRBD1 matches at 8 bases. Per the germline V gene, CDR1 is MNHEY and CDR2 is SMNVEV (reference sequence). This CDR3 is built from 16 residues. V was clipped by 2 bases and J by 4 bases; unmatched bases: 6. CDR3 bases: TGTGCCAGCAGTTTAGGGGACAGGCAACTCACCGGGGAGCTGTTTTTT. Translating it yields CASSLGDRQLTGELFF.

This clonotype has ten or more counts. One junction end disagrees with the germline gene, perhaps due to a read error. The chain combines TRBV20-1 with TRBJ2-5, with 11 bases matching TRBD2. From germline, CDR1 is DFQATT and CDR2 SNEGSKA (reference sequence). CDR3 length: 13 residues. The CDR3 protein is CSPSGGPQETQYF. CDR3 DNA: TGCAGTCCTAGCGGGGGGCCCCAAGAGACCCAGTACTTC.

This clonotype was recorded many times. The V and J genes are TRBV7-9 and TRBJ1-4, with unresolved D. With 3 bases removed from V and 6 bases from J, the gap between germline ends came to 5 bases. Germline V lookup: CDR1 SEHNR, CDR2 FQNEAQ (reference sequence). The CDR3 is 12 residues long. CDR3 nucleotide sequence: TGTGCCAGCAGCTTCAACGATGAAAAACTGTTTTTT. Residues: CASSFNDEKLFF.

The table lists this clonotype with many counts. V usage is TRBV7-9 and J usage is TRBJ1-1, with 8 bases lining up with TRBD1. The germline V gene encodes CDR1 SEHNR and CDR2 FQNEAQ (reference sequence). The CDR3 totals 15 residues. Trimming removed 6 bases from V and 1 base from J; junction bases left unmatched: 7. CDR3 in amino acids: CASRVTGQENTEAFF. Here the CDR3 DNA reads TGTGCCAGCAGGGTAACGGGACAGGAGAACACTGAAGCTTTCTTT.

This clonotype was observed at least ten times. V gene TRBV20-1 combines with J gene TRBJ1-3; no reliable D call. This CDR3 spans 13 amino acids. CDR1 is DFQATT and CDR2 is SNEGSKA in the germline V gene (reference sequence). The ends were cut back, 3 bases at V and 2 bases at J, with 8 bases in the middle. The CDR3 is CSARIPPGNTIYF. The CDR3 DNA reads TGCAGTGCTAGGATCCCCCCTGGAAACACCATATATTTT.